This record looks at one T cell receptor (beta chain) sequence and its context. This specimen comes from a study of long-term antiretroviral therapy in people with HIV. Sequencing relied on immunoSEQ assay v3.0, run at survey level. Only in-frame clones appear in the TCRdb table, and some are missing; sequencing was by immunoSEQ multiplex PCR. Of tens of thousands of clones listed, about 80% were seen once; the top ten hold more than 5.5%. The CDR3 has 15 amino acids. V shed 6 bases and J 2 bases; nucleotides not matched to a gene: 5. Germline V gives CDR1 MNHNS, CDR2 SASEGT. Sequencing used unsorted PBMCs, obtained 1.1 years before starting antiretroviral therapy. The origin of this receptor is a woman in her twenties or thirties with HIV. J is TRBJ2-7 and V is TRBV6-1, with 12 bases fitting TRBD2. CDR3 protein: CASRATSGGAYEQYF. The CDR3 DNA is TGTGCCAGCAGGGCGACTAGCGGGGGCGCCTACGAGCAGTACTTC.